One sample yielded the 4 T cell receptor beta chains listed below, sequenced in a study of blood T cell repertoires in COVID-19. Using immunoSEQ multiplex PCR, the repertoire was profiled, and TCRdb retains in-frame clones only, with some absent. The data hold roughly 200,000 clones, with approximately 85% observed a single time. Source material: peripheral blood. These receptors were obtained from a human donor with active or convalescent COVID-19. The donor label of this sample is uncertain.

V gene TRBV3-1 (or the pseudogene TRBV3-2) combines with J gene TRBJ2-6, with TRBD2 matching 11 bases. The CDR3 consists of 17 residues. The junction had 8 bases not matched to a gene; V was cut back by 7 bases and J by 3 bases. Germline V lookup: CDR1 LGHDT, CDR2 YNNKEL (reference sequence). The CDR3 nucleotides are TGTGCCAGCACCTTAGCGGGGGGGCTGTTTGGGGCCAACGTCCTGACTTTC. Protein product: CASTLAGGLFGANVLTF.

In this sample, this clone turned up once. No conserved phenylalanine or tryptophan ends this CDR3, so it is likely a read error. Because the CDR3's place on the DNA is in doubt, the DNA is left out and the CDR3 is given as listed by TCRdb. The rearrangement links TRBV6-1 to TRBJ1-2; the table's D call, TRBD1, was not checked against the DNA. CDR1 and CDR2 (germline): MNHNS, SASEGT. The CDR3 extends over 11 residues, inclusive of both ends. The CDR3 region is CASSERDTWRV.

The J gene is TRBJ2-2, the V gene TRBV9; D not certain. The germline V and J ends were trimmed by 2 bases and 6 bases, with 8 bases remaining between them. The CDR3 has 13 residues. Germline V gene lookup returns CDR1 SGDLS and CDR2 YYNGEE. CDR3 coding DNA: TGTGCCAGCAGCGTTAGAGATGCCGGGGAGCTGTTTTTT. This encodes CASSVRDAGELFF.

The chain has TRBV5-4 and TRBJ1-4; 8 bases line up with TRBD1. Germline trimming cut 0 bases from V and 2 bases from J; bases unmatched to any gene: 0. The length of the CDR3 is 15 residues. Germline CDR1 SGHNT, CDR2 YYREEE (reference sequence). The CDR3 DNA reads TGTGCCAGCAGCTTGGCAGGGGGCACTAATGAAAAACTGTTTTTT. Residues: CASSLAGGTNEKLFF.